The clone carrying this T cell receptor beta chain appeared a few times. Antigen specificity is unknown. This PCR relied on a set of 60 Vbeta primers and 13 Jbeta primers. Repertoires were generated with immunoSEQ multiplex PCR, while TCRdb's copy carries only in-frame clones and drops some. The data contain over 85,000 clones, about 77% of them singletons. The record originates from a study of cytomegalovirus exposure and HLA in healthy donors. Study background: Researchers found that approximately 77% of fewer than 450 genotyped donors fell within the Caucasian-associated ancestry cluster.

Overall study results and limits: Sequencing had likely introduced a cluster of highly shared sequence variants as an artifact. Most TCR sequences proved rare, with some public TCRs found in many donors.

Input material: PBMCs. This clonotype originated in a man aged 35 to 55 in good health and CMV-seronegative.

CDR3 sequence (DNA): TGTGCCAGCAGTCTAGGGGCCAGCTCCTACGAGCAGTACTTC. Translation: CASSLGASSYEQYF. V is TRBV7-9 and J is TRBJ2-7; a possible D gene is TRBD1 (5 bases). Trimming removed 6 bases at V and 0 bases at J, with 12 bases between. The CDR3 runs to 14 residues. Germline loops: CDR1 SEHNR, CDR2 FQNEAQ (reference sequence). Full variable domain (remainder filled in from reference TRBV7-9 and TRBJ2-7): DTGVSQNPRHKITKRGQNVTFRCDPISEHNRLYWYRQTLGQGPEFLTYFQNEAQLEKSRLLSDRFSAERPKGSFSTLEIQRTEQGDSAMYLCASSLGASSYEQYFGPGTRLTVT.